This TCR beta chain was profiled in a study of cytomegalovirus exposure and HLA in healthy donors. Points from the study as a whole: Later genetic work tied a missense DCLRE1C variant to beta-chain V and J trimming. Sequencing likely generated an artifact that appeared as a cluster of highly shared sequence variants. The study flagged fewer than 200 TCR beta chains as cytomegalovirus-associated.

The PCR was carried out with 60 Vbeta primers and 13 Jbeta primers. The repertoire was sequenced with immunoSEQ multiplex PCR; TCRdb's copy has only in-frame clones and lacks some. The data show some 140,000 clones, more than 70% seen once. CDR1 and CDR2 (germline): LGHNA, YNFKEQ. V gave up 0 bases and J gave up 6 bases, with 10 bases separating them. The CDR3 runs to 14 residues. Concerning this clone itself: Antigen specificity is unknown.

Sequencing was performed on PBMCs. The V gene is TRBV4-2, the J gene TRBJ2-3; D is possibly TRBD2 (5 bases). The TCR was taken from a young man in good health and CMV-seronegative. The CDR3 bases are TGTGCCAGCAGCCAAGAATTAGCGTGGGATACGCAGTATTTT. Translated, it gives CASSQELAWDTQYF.